One sample yielded the 8 T cell receptor beta chains listed below, sequenced in a study of STAT5B mutations in CD4+ large granular lymphocyte leukemia. This table comes from immunoSEQ multiplex PCR, and its TCRdb copy is limited to in-frame clones, with some not included. The table has around 35,000 clones, 60% to 80% seen once. The sequencing input was CD4+ T cells from blood buffy coats. Receptors were obtained from a human donor in good health.

The V call is TRBV4-3, the J call TRBJ2-7; D may be TRBD2 (5 bases). V lost 0 bases, J lost 2 bases, and 17 bases lay in between. CDR3 length: 17 residues. Germline V gene sequence: CDR1 LGHNA, CDR2 YSLEER. CDR3 DNA sequence: TGCGCCAGCAGCCAAGAGCTAGCAGGAGCCCTAACCTACGAGCAGTACTTC. The encoded protein is CASSQELAGALTYEQYF.

This clone showed up just a few times. This chain uses TRBV9 with TRBJ2-2, with unresolved D. The CDR3 runs to 13 residues. Germline assignment: CDR1 SGDLS and CDR2 YYNGEE. V was cut by 4 bases and J by 6 bases, with 10 bases left in between. DNA for the CDR3: TGTGCCAGCAGCCCCCGAAGTCCCGGGGAGCTGTTTTTT. Protein product: CASSPRSPGELFF.

V gene TRBV9 combines with J gene TRBJ2-1; D might be TRBD1 or TRBD2, each matching 5 bases. CDR3 length: 14 residues. The germline V gene encodes CDR1 SGDLS and CDR2 YYNGEE. Trimming took off 0 bases at V and 12 bases at J, with 16 bases between the two ends. CDR3 in amino acids: CASSVGDLGQSQFF. The CDR3 DNA reads as TGTGCCAGCAGCGTAGGGGACCTGGGGCAGTCGCAGTTCTTC.

This chain connects TRBV5-1 to TRBJ2-6; 12 bases line up with TRBD1. V shed 6 bases, J shed 4 bases, and the junction held 11 bases outside the gene matches. Looked up from germline, CDR1 is SGHRS and CDR2 is YFSETQ. The CDR3 consists of 18 residues. The CDR3 here is CASTRWGQGAGGANVLTF. CDR3 coding DNA: TGCGCCAGCACCCGGTGGGGACAGGGGGCGGGAGGGGCCAACGTCCTGACTTTC.

The chain joins TRBV4-2 to TRBJ1-5; TRBD1 might be the D (6 bases). V was cut by 0 bases and J by 6 bases, with 12 bases left in between. Per germline, CDR1 LGHNA and CDR2 YNFKEQ. The CDR3 length is 15 residues. The CDR3: CASSQETGMGQPQHF. DNA for the CDR3: TGTGCCAGCAGCCAAGAGACAGGTATGGGTCAGCCCCAGCATTTT.

The genes are TRBV5-4 and TRBJ1-1; maybe TRBD1 (6 bases). Trimming removed 5 bases from V and 5 bases from J, with 16 bases in between. CDR1 and CDR2 from the germline V gene are SGHNT and YYREEE (reference sequence). The CDR3 is 14 amino acids. CDR3 sequence (DNA): TGTGCCAGCAGACACAGGGTAGAGTATACTGAAGCTTTCTTT. Translated, it gives CASRHRVEYTEAFF.

The chain recombines TRBV7-9 with TRBJ2-3; 7 bases match TRBD1. This CDR3 contains 15 residues. Germline CDR1 reads SEHNR; CDR2 reads FQNEAQ (reference sequence). The V gene end was trimmed by 2 bases and the J gene end by 5 bases; junction bases not matched to a gene: 7. The CDR3 nucleotides are TGTGCCAGCAGCTTATCAGGGGGTGATGGAGATACGCAGTATTTT. It codes for CASSLSGGDGDTQYF.

The rearrangement links TRBV30 to TRBJ2-2; no reliable D call. V was trimmed by 0 bases and J by 5 bases, leaving 7 bases between them. Germline CDR1 and CDR2: GTSNPN and SVGIG (reference sequence). The CDR3 extends over 13 amino acids. The CDR3 DNA follows: TGTGCCTGGAGTGTACTCTCAACCGGGGAGCTGTTTTTT. Amino acid sequence: CAWSVLSTGELFF.